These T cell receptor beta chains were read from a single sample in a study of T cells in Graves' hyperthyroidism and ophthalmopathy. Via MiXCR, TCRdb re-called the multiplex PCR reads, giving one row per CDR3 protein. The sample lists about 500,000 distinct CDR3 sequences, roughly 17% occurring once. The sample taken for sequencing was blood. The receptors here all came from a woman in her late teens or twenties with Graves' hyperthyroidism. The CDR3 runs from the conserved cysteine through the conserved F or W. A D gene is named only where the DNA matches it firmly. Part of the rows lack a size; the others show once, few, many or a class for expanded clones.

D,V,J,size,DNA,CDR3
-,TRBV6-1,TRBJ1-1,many,TGTGCCAGCAACCAAGCGGGCAGCACTGAAGCTTTCTTT,CASNQAGSTEAFF
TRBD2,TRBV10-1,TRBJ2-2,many,TGCGCCAGCAGTGAGTCGACTAGCTTTTACGCCGGGGAGCTGTTTTTT,CASSESTSFYAGELFF
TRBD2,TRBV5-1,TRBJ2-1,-,TGCGCCAGCAGAGGACTAGCGGGAGGTGCCTACAATGAGCAGTTCTTC,CASRGLAGGAYNEQFF
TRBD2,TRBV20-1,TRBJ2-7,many,TGCAGTGCTAGAGTTACACTAGCGGGGGCCTACGAGCAGTACTTC,CSARVTLAGAYEQYF
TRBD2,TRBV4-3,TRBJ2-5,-,TGCGCCAGCAGCCAAGAACTAGCGGGGGGCGCGGAGACCCAGTACTTC,CASSQELAGGAETQYF
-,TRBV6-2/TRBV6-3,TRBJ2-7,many,TGTGCCAGCTCGACTTCCGGGGGAAACGAGCAGTACTTC,CASSTSGGNEQYF
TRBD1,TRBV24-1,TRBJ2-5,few,TGTGCCACCAGTGATCCTCGTCCCGGGACAGCGGAGACCCAGTACTTC,CATSDPRPGTAETQYF
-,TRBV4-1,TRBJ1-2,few,TGCGCCAGCAGCCAAGTCGGGAACAGGGCTGGCTACACCTTC,CASSQVGNRAGYTF
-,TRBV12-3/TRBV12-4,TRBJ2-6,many,TGTGCCACCAAGATGTTAGGGGCCGGGGCCAACGTCCTGACTTTC,CATKMLGAGANVLTF
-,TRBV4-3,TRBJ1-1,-,TGCGCCAGCAGCCAAGATCTCCGGGGTGGGAGTGTAGCTTTCTTT,CASSQDLRGGSVAFF
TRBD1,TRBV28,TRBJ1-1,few,TGTGCCAGCAGTTCCCGGGACAGGGGGGCTTTCTTT,CASSSRDRGAFF
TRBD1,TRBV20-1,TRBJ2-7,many,TGCAGTGCTCCACCCGGGACAGGGGGTGACGAGCAGTACTTC,CSAPPGTGGDEQYF
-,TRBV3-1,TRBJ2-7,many,TGTGCCAGCAGCCAATGGGACGAGCAGTACTTC,CASSQWDEQYF
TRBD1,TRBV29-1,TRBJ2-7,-,TGCAGCGTGCGACAGGGGGCGTACGAGCAGTACTTC,CSVRQGAYEQYF
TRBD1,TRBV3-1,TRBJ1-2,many,TGTGCCAGCAGTCGCGGACAGGGGATTAACTATGGCTACACCTTC,CASSRGQGINYGYTF
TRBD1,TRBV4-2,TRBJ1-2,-,TGTGCCAGCAGCCCCGCTCGGGACAGGGCTTTGGGGGGCTACACCTTC,CASSPARDRALGGYTF
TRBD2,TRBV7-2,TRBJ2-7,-,TGTGCCAGCAGCTTAGATGACCTAGCGGGGGGGGATTACGAGCAGTACTTC,CASSLDDLAGGDYEQYF
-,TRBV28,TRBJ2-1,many,TGTGCCAGCAGTAGCCGGGACCGGCCCTATCGAACGACAAGAGACAATGAGCAGTTCTTC,CASSSRDRPYRTTRDNEQFF
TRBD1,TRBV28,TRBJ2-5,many,TGTGCCAGCAGTTCATTCGACAGGGGGCCAGAGACCCAGTACTTC,CASSSFDRGPETQYF
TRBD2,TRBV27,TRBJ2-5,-,TGTGCCAGCAGTTCCCGGACTAGCGGGGTGATCCAGTACTTC,CASSSRTSGVIQYF
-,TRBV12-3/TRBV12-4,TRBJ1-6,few,TGTGCCAGCAGTTTAGTGGGGGGCTCGACACCCCTCCACTTT,CASSLVGGSTPLHF
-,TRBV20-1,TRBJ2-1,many,TGCAGTGCTAGTAGTACCAACGTTGAGCAGTTCTTC,CSASSTNVEQFF
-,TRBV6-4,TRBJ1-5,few,TGTGCCAGCAGTGAGTGGGAAGGGGAGCCCCAGCATTTT,CASSEWEGEPQHF
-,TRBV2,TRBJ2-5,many,TGTGCCAGCAGTGGAGATAGCTCCCAAGAGACCCAGTACTTC,CASSGDSSQETQYF
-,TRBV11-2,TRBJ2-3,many,TGTGCCAGCAGCTTAGGGATCGGTCTAGCGGACAGGGCTTATACGCAGTATTTT,CASSLGIGLADRAYTQYF
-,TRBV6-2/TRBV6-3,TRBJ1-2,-,TGTGCCAGCAGTTACCGGGGCGGCAGGGGAGCAGATGGCTACACCTTC,CASSYRGGRGADGYTF
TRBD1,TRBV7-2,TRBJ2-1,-,TGTGCCACCCTCCGCTACAGGGGAAATGAGCAGTTCTTC,CATLRYRGNEQFF
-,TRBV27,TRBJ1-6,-,TGTGCCAGCAGTATTAGACAGAATTCACCCCTCCACTTT,CASSIRQNSPLHF
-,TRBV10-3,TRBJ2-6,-,TGTGCCATCAGTGAGTCTAGGGCTGGGGCCAACGTCCTGACTTTC,CAISESRAGANVLTF
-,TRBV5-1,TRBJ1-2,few,TGCGCCAGCAGCTTGCGGTCTCCTAACTATGGCTACACCTTC,CASSLRSPNYGYTF
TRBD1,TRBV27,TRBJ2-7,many,TGTGCCAGCAGGCAGGAGGACAGGGCCTCCTACGAGCAGTACTTC,CASRQEDRASYEQYF
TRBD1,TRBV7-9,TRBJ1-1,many,TGTGCCAGCAGCCTCTCCGGGACAGGGAAAGGGATGAACACTGAAGCTTTCTTT,CASSLSGTGKGMNTEAFF
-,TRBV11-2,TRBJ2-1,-,TGTGCCAGCAGCAGAATTAGGGGTGACAATGAGCAGTTCTTC,CASSRIRGDNEQFF
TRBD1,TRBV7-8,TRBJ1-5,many,TGTGCCAGCAGCAGGGACAGGGGAGCGGGTCAGCCCCAGCATTTT,CASSRDRGAGQPQHF
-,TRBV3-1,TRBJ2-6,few,TGTGCCAGCAGTCGGACGGATTCTGGGGCCAACGTCCTGACTTTC,CASSRTDSGANVLTF
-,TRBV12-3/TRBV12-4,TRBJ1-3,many,TGTGCCAGCAGTTTCGTTGGGAACACCATATATTTT,CASSFVGNTIYF
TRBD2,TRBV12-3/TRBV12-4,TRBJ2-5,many,TGTGCCAGCATCATTAGCGGGGAAGAGACCCAGTACTTC,CASIISGEETQYF
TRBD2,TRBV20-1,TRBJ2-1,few,TGCAGTGCTAGGTCCGGACTAGCGGTAACTAAGGAATATAGGAGCTCCTACAATGAGCAGTTCTTC,CSARSGLAVTKEYRSSYNEQFF
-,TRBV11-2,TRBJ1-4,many,TGTGCCAGCAGCTTAAGTCAGTCTAATGAAAAACTGTTTTTT,CASSLSQSNEKLFF
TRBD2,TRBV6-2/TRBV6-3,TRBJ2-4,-,TGTGCCAGCAGTTATGGGACTAGCGGGGTGGTCATTCAGTACTTC,CASSYGTSGVVIQYF